The following is a T cell receptor beta chain sequence with its context. At the DNA level, this CDR3 is encoded by other sequences in the same sample as well. The data originate from a study of T cell responses to AZD1222 COVID-19 vaccine. Clones were sequenced by immunoSEQ multiplex PCR, and TCRdb holds only the in-frame ones, with some missing. Among about 100,000 clones, about 85% were seen once, and the ten largest hold around 4.5%. V gave up 6 bases and J gave up 1 base, with 9 bases separating them. This CDR3 spans 13 amino acids. The germline gives CDR1 SEHNR, CDR2 FQNEAQ (reference sequence). Pooling covered second doses at about 4 or about 12 weeks.

This receptor was identified in an adult who received the AZD1222 COVID-19 vaccine. This specimen was peripheral blood, taken 28 days after the second AZD1222 dose. The chain has TRBV7-9 and TRBJ1-1; D ambiguous. CDR3 loop: CASSPPANTEAFF. CDR3 nucleotides: TGTGCCAGCAGTCCCCCTGCGAACACTGAAGCTTTCTTT.